The TCR beta chain described here comes from a study of chemoradiotherapy in HPV16-positive cancers. Trimming took 5 bases from V and 4 from J, leaving 13 bases between them. The CDR3 sequence is 14 residues long. The germline V gene has CDR1 MNHGY and CDR2 SVAAGI. Data came from immunoSEQ multiplex PCR; TCRdb stores just in-frame clones and leaves some out. Of about 4,400 clones listed, roughly 90% are singletons. Sampling was conducted from a patient who underwent chemoradiotherapy. This sequence was found in a human donor with HPV-associated anogenital cancer. The genes are TRBV6-9 and TRBJ2-3; D call uncertain. The CDR3 DNA reads as TGTGCCAGCAGTCCGATTTGGCCGGCAGATACGCAGTATTTT. Amino acid sequence: CASSPIWPADTQYF.